This T cell receptor (beta chain) stems from a study of control samples from healthy donors and cancer patients. The V and J ends lost 5 bases and 0 bases respectively, with 14 bases between them. CDR1 KGHSH and CDR2 LQKENI come from the germline V gene. This CDR3 contains 16 residues. Libraries were prepared by immunoSEQ multiplex PCR; TCRdb keeps only in-frame clonotypes and omits some of them. This table has under 150,000 clones, approximately 94% appearing once. The chain employs TRBV18 and TRBJ1-3; D may be TRBD1 (6 bases). The receptor was isolated from a man aged 45 to 65 with head and neck cancer. The sample comprised PBMCs. The CDR3 DNA follows: TGTGCCAGCTCATCCCTTGACAGGAACTCTGGAAACACCATATATTTT. This codes for CASSSLDRNSGNTIYF.